The T cell receptor (beta chain) described here comes from a study of T-cell reconstitution after alpha-beta-depleted transplantation in children. The study, taken as a whole, reports: When one year had passed after transplant, most T-cell counts and diversity came from newly produced T cells. Several hundred expanded graft clones reportedly supplied alpha-beta T cells about two months after transplant. Some patients' high day-60 TCRbeta diversity was traced to surviving recipient T cells and thymic progenitors.

The CDR3 runs 13 residues. V gave up 6 bases and J gave up 1 base, with 9 bases separating them. Per germline, CDR1 SNHLY and CDR2 FYNNEI. Notes on this clonotype: What it binds is not known.

The TCRbeta library incorporated unique molecular identifiers. TCRdb recomputed calls from the PCR reads with MiXCR, one row per CDR3 protein. The sample holds some 310,000 distinct CDR3 sequences; over 20% are singletons and the top ten take approximately 9.9%. Sequencing used PBMCs, mostly from graft donor cells, obtained 180 days after TCRalphabeta/CD19-depleted stem cell transplant. The V call is TRBV2, the J call TRBJ1-1; D remains unclear. This sequence originates from a male patient younger than 18 who had a stem cell transplant for acute lymphoblastic leukemia, so the T cells may come from the graft donor. The CDR3 DNA is TGTGCCAGCAGGGTCGGCGAGAACACTGAAGCTTTCTTT. It specifies CASRVGENTEAFF. Complete variable domain (other parts from reference TRBV2 and TRBJ1-1): EPEVTQTPSHQVTQMGQEVILRCVPISNHLYFYWYRQILGQKVEFLVSFYNNEISEKSEIFDDQFSVERPDGSNFTLKIRSTKLEDSAMYFCASRVGENTEAFFGQGTRLTVV.